This T cell receptor beta chain was identified during a study of T cell repertoires in cytomegalovirus infection. Study observations and caveats: Adding up the frequency of public TCR beta families identified people who carried CMV plus the relevant HLA.

Germline V gives CDR1 LNHNV, CDR2 YYDKDF (reference sequence). V dropped 3 bases and J dropped 3 bases, with 9 bases sitting between them. The CDR3 covers 13 residues. A single record per CDR3 protein comes from TCRdb applying MiXCR to the reads. The sample consists of roughly 340,000 distinct CDR3 sequences, about 29% of them appearing once. This clonotype was counted a single time. Its antigen is undetermined. The material was cultured PBMCs, obtained from culture after CMV antigen stimulation. The chain joins TRBV15 to TRBJ2-7, with D possibly being TRBD1 (5 bases). The sequence derives from a human donor in good health (CMV status not recorded). Some clones in this sample may be carry-over from other donors' samples. This CDR3 is CATSSNTGYEQYF. The CDR3, as DNA: TGTGCCACCAGCAGTAACACAGGCTACGAGCAGTACTTC.